Below, 18 T cell receptor beta chains from the same sample are listed, as sequenced in a study of blood T cell repertoires in COVID-19. Some clones are missing from TCRdb's copy, which holds only in-frame ones; the method was immunoSEQ multiplex PCR. The sample includes roughly 320,000 clones, 70% to 90% of them seen just once. The sequencing input was PBMCs or T cells enriched from blood (not recorded which). The source is a man aged 25 to 45 who had recovered from COVID-19.

V is TRBV5-6 and J is TRBJ2-3; 11 nucleotides match TRBD2. The V and J ends lost 4 bases and 4 bases, in that order; junction bases with no gene match: 8. The germline CDR1 and CDR2 sequences are SGHDT and YYEEEE. The CDR3 runs to 16 residues. The CDR3: CASSIRTSGRSDTQYF. The CDR3 DNA reads TGTGCCAGCAGCATAAGGACTAGCGGGCGGTCAGATACGCAGTATTTT.

This chain connects TRBV28 to TRBJ2-2; 10 bases align to TRBD2. With 3 bases clipped from V and 6 bases from J, the junction kept 4 bases outside the gene matches. CDR3 length: 15 residues. Germline CDR1 MDHEN, CDR2 SYDVKM. The CDR3 coding sequence is TGTGCCAGCAGTTTGGTGCTAGCGGGGGCCGGGGAGCTGTTTTTT. This gives the protein CASSLVLAGAGELFF.

The chain recombines TRBV19 with TRBJ1-1; D may be TRBD1 (5 bases). V dropped 3 bases and J dropped 1 base, with 6 bases sitting between them. Germline assignment: CDR1 LNHDA and CDR2 SQIVND (reference sequence). The CDR3 is 13 amino acids. CDR3 protein: CASSIQGNTEAFF. The CDR3 region has the DNA TGTGCCAGTAGTATTCAGGGGAACACTGAAGCTTTCTTT.

The rearrangement joins TRBV9 to TRBJ1-1; TRBD1 is a possible D gene (5 bases). Germline loops: CDR1 SGDLS, CDR2 YYNGEE. Trimming cost V 5 bases and J 4 bases, with 15 bases left between them. CDR3 length equals 14 residues. The CDR3 is CASSVIRAGTEAFF. The CDR3, as DNA: TGTGCCAGCAGTGTAATCAGGGCTGGCACTGAAGCTTTCTTT.

The chain joins TRBV28 to TRBJ1-5; D remains unclear. Germline loops: CDR1 MDHEN, CDR2 SYDVKM. The CDR3 contains 14 residues. V lost 1 base and J 5 bases, leaving 9 bases between the germline ends. DNA for the CDR3: TGTGCCAGCAGTTTATACGGGGTGTATCAGCCCCAGCATTTT. Encoded protein: CASSLYGVYQPQHF.

The chain combines TRBV10-3 with TRBJ1-1, with no clear D. The CDR3 consists of 14 residues. V lost 3 bases, J lost 8 bases, and 16 bases lay in between. Germline CDR1 ENHRY, CDR2 SYGVKD. CDR3 nucleotides: TGTGCCATCAGTGATTTTGAGGGCCCACTCGAAGCTTTCTTT. The encoded protein is CAISDFEGPLEAFF.

CDR3: CASTLDRLANQPQHF. The CDR3 coding sequence is TGTGCCAGTACCCTCGACAGACTAGCCAATCAGCCCCAGCATTTT. The chain links TRBV19 to TRBJ1-5, with D possibly being TRBD1 (5 bases). The CDR3 is 15 residues long. Germline values: CDR1 LNHDA, CDR2 SQIVND (reference sequence). Trimming removed 7 bases from V and 3 bases from J, with 16 bases in between.

A single count supports this clone. This chain joins TRBV5-4 and TRBJ1-1; the D gene is possibly TRBD1 (6 bases). V was cut by 3 bases and J by 4 bases, with 13 bases left in between. The germline V gene encodes CDR1 SGHNT and CDR2 YYREEE (reference sequence). The CDR3 totals 14 residues. The CDR3, as DNA: TGTGCCAGCAGCTGGACGACAGGAGGCACTGAAGCTTTCTTT. As protein: CASSWTTGGTEAFF.

This clone was picked up one time. The DNA for the CDR3 is TGTGCCAGCAGCCGAACCCGACTAGCGGGGGGCTCAGGGGCTACGCAGTATTTT. Protein: CASSRTRLAGGSGATQYF. The V call is TRBV5-4, the J call TRBJ2-3, with 13 bases that match TRBD2. CDR3 length: 18 residues. V shed 4 bases and J 8 bases; nucleotides not matched to a gene: 16. Germline V CDR1 and CDR2: SGHNT, YYREEE (reference sequence).

V and J are TRBV30 and TRBJ1-2, with TRBD1 matching over 12 bases. The CDR3 runs 15 residues. CDR1 is GTSNPN and CDR2 is SVGIG in the germline V gene (reference sequence). Germline trimming cut 8 bases from V and 2 bases from J; bases unmatched to any gene: 9. Written as DNA, the CDR3 is TGTGCCGGACTCCGGGACAGGGGGCTGAACTATGGCTACACCTTC. Its protein is CAGLRDRGLNYGYTF.

The rearrangement links TRBV5-5 to TRBJ2-5; D is unclear. V dropped 0 bases and J dropped 1 base, with 7 bases sitting between them. CDR1 is SGHKS and CDR2 is YYEKEE in the germline V gene (reference sequence). This CDR3 has 14 residues. The CDR3 DNA reads as TGTGCCAGCAGCTTGGGTTCCAGCCAAGAGACCCAGTACTTC. It translates to CASSLGSSQETQYF.

This clone came up once. The chain recombines TRBV25-1 with TRBJ1-4, with D perhaps matching TRBD1 (5 bases). There are 15 residues in the CDR3. Germline-derived CDR1 and CDR2 are MGHDK and SYGVNS. The V end lost 5 bases, the J end lost 7 bases, and 17 bases lay between the germline ends. The DNA of the CDR3 is TGTGCCAGCAGTACCAGGGAGGGCTTGGGTGAAAAACTGTTTTTT. Translation gives CASSTREGLGEKLFF.

The J gene is TRBJ1-1, the V gene TRBV10-2; TRBD1 matches at 7 bases. The junction had 6 bases not matched to a gene; V was cut back by 0 bases and J by 11 bases. This CDR3 region has 13 residues. Looked up from germline, CDR1 is WSHSY and CDR2 is SAAADI. This chain's CDR3 is CASSESLDRSAFF. The CDR3 DNA sequence: TGCGCCAGCAGTGAGTCGTTGGACAGGTCGGCTTTCTTT.

The chain couples TRBV9 to TRBJ1-2; 8 bases are shared with TRBD1. The ends lost 3 bases at V and 7 bases at J; junction bases unmatched: 2. The CDR3 extends over 12 amino acids. Germline V lookup: CDR1 SGDLS, CDR2 YYNGEE. In DNA, the CDR3 is TGTGCCAGCAGCGGGGACAGGCTTGGCTACACCTTC. Translation: CASSGDRLGYTF.

As for this clone: One end of the junction fails to match germline, which may point to a read error. V usage is TRBV5-6 and J usage is TRBJ2-2; TRBD2 might be the D (5 bases). Germline values: CDR1 SGHDT, CDR2 YYEEEE. The CDR3 totals 15 residues. This CDR3 is CASSLVRGNAGELFF. The CDR3 nucleotides read TGTGCCAGCAGCTTAGTTAGAGGGAACGCCGGGGAGCTGTTTTTT.

V and J are TRBV5-4 and TRBJ2-7; 8 bases line up with TRBD1. The germline V gene encodes CDR1 SGHNT and CDR2 YYREEE (reference sequence). The CDR3 has 14 residues. V lost 2 bases and J lost 6; bases outside the gene matches: 7. CDR3 in DNA: TGTGCCAGCAGCTTCGGACAGGGTGAGCGCGAGCAGTACTTC. Protein: CASSFGQGEREQYF.

V is TRBV7-2 and J is TRBJ1-5; possible D gene TRBD1, 6 bases. V was cut by 5 bases and J by 3 bases, with 17 bases left in between. This CDR3 has 16 residues. In germline, CDR1 is SGHTA, CDR2 FQGNSA. The CDR3 DNA sequence: TGTGCCAGCAGCGGCTCCGGGACACTCAACAATCAGCCCCAGCATTTT. Translation: CASSGSGTLNNQPQHF.

This clone turned up a few times. The V and J genes are TRBV30 and TRBJ1-2, with a weak D call TRBD1 (6 bases). Between the trimmed V and J ends, which lost 0 bases and 6 bases, there was a span of 14 bases. This CDR3 has 14 residues. CDR1 is GTSNPN, CDR2 SVGIG, per germline (reference sequence). CDR3 protein: CAWSVLGGAHGYTF. The CDR3 region has the DNA TGTGCCTGGAGTGTACTGGGGGGGGCTCATGGCTACACCTTC.